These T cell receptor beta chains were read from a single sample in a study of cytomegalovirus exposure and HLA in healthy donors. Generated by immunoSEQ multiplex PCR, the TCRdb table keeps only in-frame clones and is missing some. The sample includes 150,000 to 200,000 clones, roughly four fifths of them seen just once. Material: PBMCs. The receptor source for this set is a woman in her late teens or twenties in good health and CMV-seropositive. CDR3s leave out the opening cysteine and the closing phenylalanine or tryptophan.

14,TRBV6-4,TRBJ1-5,ASSGLHHLTNQPQH
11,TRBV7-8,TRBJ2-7,ASSLPPSSEQY
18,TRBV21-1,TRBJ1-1,ASSARTGAHVRTTLAEAF
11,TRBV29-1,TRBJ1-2,SVGPEQGDGYT
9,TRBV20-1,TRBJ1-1,NSRVPTEAF
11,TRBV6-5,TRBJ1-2,ASRDSVNYGYT
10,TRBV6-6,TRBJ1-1,ASSVTGTEAF
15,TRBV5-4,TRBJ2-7,ASSLGRGGLAPYEQY
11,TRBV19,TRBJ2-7,ASSTVLQVAQY
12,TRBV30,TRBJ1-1,AWSLDRVDTEAF
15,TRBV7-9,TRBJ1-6,ASSLVQSLGSNSPLH
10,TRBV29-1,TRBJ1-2,SVEAQGSGYT
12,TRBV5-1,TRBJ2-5,ASNIQGLQETQY
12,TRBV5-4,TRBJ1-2,ASSLDRGNYGYT
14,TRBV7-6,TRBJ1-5,ASSFDSGGKVQPQH
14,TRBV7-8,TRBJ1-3,ASSLTQGSPGNTIY
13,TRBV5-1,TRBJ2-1,ASSPTGITYNEQF
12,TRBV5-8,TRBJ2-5,ASNRRGTQETQY
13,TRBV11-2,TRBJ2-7,ASSLDPGGTYEQY
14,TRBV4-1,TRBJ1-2,ASSQGRQGVPYGYT
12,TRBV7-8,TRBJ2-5,ASTKRWQGETQY
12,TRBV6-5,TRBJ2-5,ASSYQGGQETQY
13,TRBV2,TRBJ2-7,ASSELTGTHYEQY
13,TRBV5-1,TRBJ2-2,ASRPGTENTGELF
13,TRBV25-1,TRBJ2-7,ASSERTSGSYEQY
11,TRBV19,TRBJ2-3,ASIGEGSDTQY
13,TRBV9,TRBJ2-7,ASSQGSGGSREQY
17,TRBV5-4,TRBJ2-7,ASSSIPGQRYGASYEQY
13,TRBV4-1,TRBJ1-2,ASSPRDRGVYGYT
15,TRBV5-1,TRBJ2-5,ASSLWRRGGNQETQY
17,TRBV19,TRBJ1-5,ASSNPRGAEIFSNQPQH
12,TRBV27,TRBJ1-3,ASGKQGSGNTIY
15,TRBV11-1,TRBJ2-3,ASSSGLAGAITDTQY
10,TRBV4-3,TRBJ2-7,ASSQVGAEQY
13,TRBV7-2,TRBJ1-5,ASSLQGADNQPQH
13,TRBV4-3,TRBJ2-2,ASSLDSPNTGELF
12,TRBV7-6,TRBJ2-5,ASSLIPGGEDQY
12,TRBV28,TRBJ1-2,ASSLYPRVSGYT
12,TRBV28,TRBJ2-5,ASSPGMAAETQY
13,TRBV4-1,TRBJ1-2,ASSQPSTANYGYT
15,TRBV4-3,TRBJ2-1,ASSQGLAGGFHNEQF
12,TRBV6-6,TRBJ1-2,ASTWDSTNYGYT
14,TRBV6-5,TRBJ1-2,ASSSGTDSLGYGYT
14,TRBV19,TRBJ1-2,ASSILRGQGAFGYT
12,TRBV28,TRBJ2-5,ASSFLTEQETQY
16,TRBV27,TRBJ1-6,ASRKCGTGIRCDSPLH
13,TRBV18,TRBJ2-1,ASSPAGTMVNEQF
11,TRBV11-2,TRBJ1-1,ASSLAGNTEAF
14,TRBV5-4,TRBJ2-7,ASSLVNGQGFYEQY
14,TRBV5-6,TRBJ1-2,ASSPGSRGENYGYT
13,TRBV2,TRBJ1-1,ASRAAAGKDTEAF
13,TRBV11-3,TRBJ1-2,ASSLEADRGNGYT
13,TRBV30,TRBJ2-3,AWSAPLGPTDTQY
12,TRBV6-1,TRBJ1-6,ASKYDGGNSPLH
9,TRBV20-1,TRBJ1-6,SANQDSPLH
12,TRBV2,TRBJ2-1,ASRAGGSYNEQF
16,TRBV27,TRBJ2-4,ASLLGGSPAGTKNIQY
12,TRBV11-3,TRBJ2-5,ASSLGTDRETQY
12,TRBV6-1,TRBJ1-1,ASSDLGRLAEAF
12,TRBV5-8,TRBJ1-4,ASSLGTGPEKLF